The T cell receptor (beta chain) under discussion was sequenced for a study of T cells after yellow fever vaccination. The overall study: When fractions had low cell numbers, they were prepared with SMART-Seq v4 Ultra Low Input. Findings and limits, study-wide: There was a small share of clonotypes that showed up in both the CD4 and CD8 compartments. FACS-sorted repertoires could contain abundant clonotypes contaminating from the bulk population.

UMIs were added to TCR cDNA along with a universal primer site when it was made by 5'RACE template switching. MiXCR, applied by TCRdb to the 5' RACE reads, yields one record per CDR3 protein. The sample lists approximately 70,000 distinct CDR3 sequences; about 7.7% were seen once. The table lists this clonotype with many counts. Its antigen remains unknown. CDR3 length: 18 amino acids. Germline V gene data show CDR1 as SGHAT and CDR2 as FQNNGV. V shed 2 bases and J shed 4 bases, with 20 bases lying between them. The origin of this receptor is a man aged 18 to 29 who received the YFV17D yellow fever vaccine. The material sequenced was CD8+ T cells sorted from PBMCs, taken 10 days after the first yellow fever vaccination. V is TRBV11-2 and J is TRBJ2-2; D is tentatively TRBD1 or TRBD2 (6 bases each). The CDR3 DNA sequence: TGTGCCAGCAGCTTATCTGGGGGGCTTTATTCGGGCACCGGGGAGCTGTTTTTT. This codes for CASSLSGGLYSGTGELFF.